This T cell receptor beta chain was captured by sequencing in a study of blood T cell repertoires in COVID-19. The overall study: Collection of acute and convalescent COVID-19 samples took place in the United States, Italy and Spain. PBMCs, B-cell-depleted T cells, or T cells provided the cDNA or gDNA that made up the material.

Trimming took off 2 bases at V and 2 bases at J, with 7 bases between the two ends. The CDR3 is 14 amino acids. CDR1 and CDR2 from the germline V gene are SEHNR and FQNEAQ (reference sequence). In the authors' workflow: Amplification with reference gene primers provided the estimates of nucleated cell counts. Profiling relied on immunoSEQ multiplex PCR, and the TCRdb table lists in-frame clones only, not all of them. The D gene and trimming were derived from the DNA, and the V and J assignments and clone size from that table. The data hold 11,000 to 15,000 clones, with roughly 89% observed a single time.

Sequenced material: peripheral blood. The V call is TRBV7-9, the J call TRBJ2-1; possibly TRBD2 for D (5 bases). The origin of this receptor is a man between 50 and 59 years old with active COVID-19. DNA for the CDR3: TGTGCCAGCAGCTTACCCGGGGCCTACAATGAGCAGTTCTTC. Amino acid sequence: CASSLPGAYNEQFF.